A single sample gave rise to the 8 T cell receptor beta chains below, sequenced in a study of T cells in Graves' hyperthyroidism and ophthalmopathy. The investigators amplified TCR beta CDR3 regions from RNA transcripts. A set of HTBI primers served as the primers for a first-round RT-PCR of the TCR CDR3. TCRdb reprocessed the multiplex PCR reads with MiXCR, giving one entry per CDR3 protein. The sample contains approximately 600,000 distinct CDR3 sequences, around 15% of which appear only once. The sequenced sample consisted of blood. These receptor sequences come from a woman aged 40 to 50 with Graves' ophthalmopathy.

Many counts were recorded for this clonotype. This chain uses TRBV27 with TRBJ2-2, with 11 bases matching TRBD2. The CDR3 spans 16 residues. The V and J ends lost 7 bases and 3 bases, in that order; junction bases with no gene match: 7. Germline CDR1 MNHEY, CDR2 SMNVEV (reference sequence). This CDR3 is CASKGLLAGDTGELFF. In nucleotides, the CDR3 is TGTGCCAGCAAGGGATTACTAGCGGGAGACACCGGGGAGCTGTTTTTT.

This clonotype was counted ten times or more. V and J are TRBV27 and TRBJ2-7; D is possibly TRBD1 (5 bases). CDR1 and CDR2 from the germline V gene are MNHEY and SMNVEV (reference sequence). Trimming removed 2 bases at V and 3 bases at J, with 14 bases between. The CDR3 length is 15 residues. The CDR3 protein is CASSLRYLGVYEQYF. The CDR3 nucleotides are TGTGCCAGCAGTTTACGGTATTTAGGGGTCTACGAGCAGTACTTC.

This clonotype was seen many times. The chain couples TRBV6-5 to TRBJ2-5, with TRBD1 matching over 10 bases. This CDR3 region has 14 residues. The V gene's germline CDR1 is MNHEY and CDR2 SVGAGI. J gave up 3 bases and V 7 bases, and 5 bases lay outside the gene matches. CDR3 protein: CASKLDRGEETQYF. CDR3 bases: TGTGCCAGCAAACTGGACAGGGGGGAAGAGACCCAGTACTTC.

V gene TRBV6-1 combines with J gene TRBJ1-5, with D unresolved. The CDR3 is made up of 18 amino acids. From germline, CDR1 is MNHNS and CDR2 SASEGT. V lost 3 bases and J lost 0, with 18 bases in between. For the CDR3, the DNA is TGTGCCAGCAGTGATGGAATAGCTACTTTCGATAGCAATCAGCCCCAGCATTTT. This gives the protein CASSDGIATFDSNQPQHF.

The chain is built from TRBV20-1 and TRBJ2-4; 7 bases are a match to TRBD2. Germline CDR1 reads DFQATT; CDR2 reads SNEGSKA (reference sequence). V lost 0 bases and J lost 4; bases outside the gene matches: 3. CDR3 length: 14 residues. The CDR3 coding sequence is TGCAGTGCTAGAGATACGCGGGAGAAAAACATTCAGTACTTC. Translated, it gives CSARDTREKNIQYF.

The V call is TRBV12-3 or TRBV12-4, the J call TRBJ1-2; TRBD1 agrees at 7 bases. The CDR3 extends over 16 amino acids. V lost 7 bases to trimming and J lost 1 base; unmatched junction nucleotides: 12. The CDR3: CASNRQGLVDNYGYTF. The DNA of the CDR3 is TGTGCCAGCAATCGACAGGGTTTGGTAGATAACTATGGCTACACCTTC.

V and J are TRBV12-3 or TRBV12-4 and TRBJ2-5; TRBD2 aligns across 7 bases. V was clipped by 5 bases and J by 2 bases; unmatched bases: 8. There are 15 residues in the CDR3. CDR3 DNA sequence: TGTGCCAGCAGTCAATCTAGCGGCCCACAAGAGACCCAGTACTTC. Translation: CASSQSSGPQETQYF.

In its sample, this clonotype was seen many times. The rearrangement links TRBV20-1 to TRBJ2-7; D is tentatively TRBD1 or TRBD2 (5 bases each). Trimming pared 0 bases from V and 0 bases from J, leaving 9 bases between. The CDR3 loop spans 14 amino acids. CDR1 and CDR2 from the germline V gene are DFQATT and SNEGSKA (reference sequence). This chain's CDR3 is CSAREGESSYEQYF. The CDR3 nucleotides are TGCAGTGCTAGAGAGGGGGAAAGCTCCTACGAGCAGTACTTC.